These 31 T cell receptor beta chains were sequenced from one sample in a study of cytomegalovirus exposure and HLA in healthy donors. PCR amplification relied on 60 Vbeta primers (plus 13 Jbeta primers). Assay used: immunoSEQ multiplex PCR; TCRdb lists only in-frame clones, some missing. The table has about 200,000 clones, about 76% seen once; the top ten hold nearly 0.4%. The sequenced material came from PBMCs. The receptor set was obtained from a male donor in good health and CMV-seropositive.

The chain uses TRBV5-1 and TRBJ2-7; 7 positions match TRBD1. The CDR3 is 15 residues long. Germline V lookup: CDR1 SGHRS, CDR2 YFSETQ. The V and J ends lost 2 bases and 5 bases, in that order; junction bases with no gene match: 10. The DNA for the CDR3 is TGCGCCAGCAGCTTAGGACAGGATGTAAGGCACGAGCAGTACTTC. It codes for CASSLGQDVRHEQYF.

The V gene is TRBV4-2, the J gene TRBJ2-5; no clear D. V was pared by 1 base and J by 6 bases, with 6 bases between. The CDR3 is 12 residues long. The germline V gene encodes CDR1 LGHNA and CDR2 YNFKEQ. The CDR3 protein is CASSQGGKTQYF. The CDR3 region has the DNA TGTGCCAGCAGCCAAGGTGGCAAGACCCAGTACTTC.

The rearrangement joins TRBV5-1 to TRBJ1-2, with 7 bases identical to TRBD1. The CDR3 has 14 residues. Losses at the gene ends were 4 bases for V and 3 bases for J; bases not matched to a gene: 6. Germline V gene data show CDR1 as SGHRS and CDR2 as YFSETQ. The CDR3 sequence is CASSRNDRDYGYTF. The CDR3 DNA reads as TGCGCCAGCAGCCGGAACGACAGGGACTATGGCTACACCTTC.

The chain recombines TRBV11-2 with TRBJ2-7; 11 nucleotides agree with TRBD2. The CDR3 consists of 16 residues. J gave up 1 base and V 3 bases, and 5 bases lay outside the gene matches. Looked up from germline, CDR1 is SGHAT and CDR2 is FQNNGV. The CDR3 loop reads CASSLIAGGPSYEQYF. CDR3 nucleotide sequence: TGTGCCAGCAGCTTGATAGCGGGAGGGCCATCCTACGAGCAGTACTTC.

The chain combines TRBV15 with TRBJ1-4; the match to TRBD1 covers 7 bases. CDR1 and CDR2 from the germline V gene are LNHNV and YYDKDF (reference sequence). CDR3 length equals 15 residues. The ends lost 9 bases at V and 8 bases at J; junction bases unmatched: 15. CDR3 protein: CATTANRGGREKLFF. The CDR3 nucleotides are TGTGCCACTACGGCAAACAGGGGAGGAAGAGAAAAACTGTTTTTT.

The V call is TRBV11-2, the J call TRBJ2-1; D is possibly TRBD2 (5 bases). The CDR3 runs to 16 residues. The V gene lost 6 bases and the J gene lost 3 bases, with 18 bases spanning the gap. The germline gives CDR1 SGHAT, CDR2 FQNNGV. For the CDR3, the DNA is TGTGCCAGCAGGCTAGCTGGGGAGAAGTTCTACAATGAGCAGTTCTTC. Translated, it gives CASRLAGEKFYNEQFF. Supplemented by reference TRBV11-2 and TRBJ2-1, the full variable domain reads EAGVAQSPRYKIIEKRQSVAFWCNPISGHATLYWYQQILGQGPKLLIQFQNNGVVDDSQLPKDRFSAERLKGVDSTLKIQPAKLEDSAVYLCASRLAGEKFYNEQFFGPGTRLTVL.

The chain recombines TRBV4-1 with TRBJ2-2, with 9 bases aligning to TRBD1. After removal of 4 bases from V and 6 bases from J, the junction contained 15 bases not matched to a gene. Germline V gives CDR1 MGHRA, CDR2 YSYEKL. CDR3 length: 18 residues. CDR3 DNA: TGCGCCAGCAGCCTCTTCCACAGGGGGCGCGAAGACTCCGGGGAGCTGTTTTTT. This gives the protein CASSLFHRGREDSGELFF.

This sequence joins TRBV4-3 and TRBJ2-1; a possible D gene is TRBD2 (6 bases). The CDR3 runs to 15 residues. V was clipped by 0 bases and J by 5 bases, with 11 bases between them. The germline CDR1 and CDR2 sequences are LGHNA and YSLEER. CDR3 DNA: TGCGCCAGCAGCCAAGATGCGGGACTCCACAATGAGCAGTTCTTC. Translating gives CASSQDAGLHNEQFF.

This clone has more than one count but fewer than ten. V gene TRBV6-5 combines with J gene TRBJ2-7; possibly TRBD1 for D (6 bases). The CDR3 is 15 amino acids. Germline loops: CDR1 MNHEY, CDR2 SVGAGI. V lost 0 bases, J lost 8 bases, and 17 bases lay in between. CDR3 DNA sequence: TGTGCCAGCAGTTACTCGGGGGACAAGAGGCCCAAGCAGTACTTC. Translating gives CASSYSGDKRPKQYF.

The V gene is TRBV12-2, the J gene TRBJ2-2; the table's TRBD1 call for D was not verified on the DNA. TRBV12-2 is recorded as a pseudogene. There are 18 residues in the CDR3. CDR3 protein: CASRLGWSNSRNTGELFF. CDR3 in DNA: TGTGCAAGTCGCTTAGGCTGGTCCAACAGCAGGAACACCGGGGAGCTGTTTTTT.

In this sample, this clone turned up a few times. V and J are TRBV7-9 and TRBJ1-1, with D possibly matching TRBD1 (5 bases). Germline-derived CDR1 and CDR2 are SEHNR and FQNEAQ (reference sequence). V dropped 5 bases and J dropped 5 bases, with 9 bases sitting between them. This CDR3 contains 12 residues. CDR3 DNA: TGTGCCAGCAGCACGGGGGGGACTGAAGCTTTCTTT. It is translated as CASSTGGTEAFF.

CDR3 nucleotide sequence: TGCGCCAGCAGCTTTCTGGACAGGGGACTGGGGGGCTACACCTTC. Its protein is CASSFLDRGLGGYTF. V and J are TRBV5-1 and TRBJ1-2, with TRBD1 matching 9 bases. Per the germline V gene, CDR1 is SGHRS and CDR2 is YFSETQ. The CDR3 is 15 amino acids. The trim removed 2 bases at V and 8 bases at J, leaving 10 bases unmatched.

CDR3 sequence: CASSVGLASHEQFF. The DNA of the CDR3 is TGTGCCAGCAGCGTGGGACTAGCGTCCCATGAGCAGTTCTTC. The chain combines TRBV5-4 with TRBJ2-1; 10 positions match TRBD2. Germline lookup yields CDR1 SGHNT and CDR2 YYREEE (reference sequence). V lost 4 bases to trimming and J lost 8 bases; unmatched junction nucleotides: 6. This CDR3 is 14 amino acids long. The whole variable domain, remainder taken from reference TRBV5-4 and TRBJ2-1, is ETGVTQSPTHLIKTRGQQVTLRCSSQSGHNTVSWYQQALGQGPQFIFQYYREEENGRGNFPPRFSGLQFPNYSSELNVNALELDDSALYLCASSVGLASHEQFFGPGTRLTVL.

In the case of this clone: Other DNA sequences in the sample encode the same CDR3. The rearrangement uses TRBV28 and TRBJ1-5; D gene ambiguous. The CDR3 is 15 amino acids. CDR1 is MDHEN and CDR2 is SYDVKM in the germline V gene. V lost 6 bases to trimming and J lost 4 bases, with 16 bases between them. The CDR3 region has the DNA TGTGCCAGCAGCAGTTTCAGGTCTATTAATCAGCCCCAGCATTTT. Translated, it gives CASSSFRSINQPQHF.

This chain joins TRBV5-4 and TRBJ2-7; 9 bases line up with TRBD1. From germline, CDR1 is SGHNT and CDR2 YYREEE (reference sequence). The CDR3 runs 15 residues. With V trimmed by 4 bases and J by 4 bases, 9 bases remained unmatched. The DNA of the CDR3 is TGTGCCAGCAGCCGTCCGGGACAGGGACTATACGAGCAGTACTTC. Translation: CASSRPGQGLYEQYF.

The CDR3 DNA reads as TGCAGCGTCGTTGGGACAGGGGCGGTTATCCACGAGCAGTACTTC. Its translation: CSVVGTGAVIHEQYF. The chain joins TRBV29-1 to TRBJ2-7, with 10 bases identical to TRBD1. The CDR3 contains 15 residues. The V gene end was trimmed by 6 bases and the J gene end by 5 bases; junction bases not matched to a gene: 13. CDR1 and CDR2 from the germline V gene are SQVTM and ANQGSEA.

This sequence joins TRBV9 and TRBJ2-3; TRBD2 aligns across 8 bases. This CDR3 has 15 residues. Germline CDR1 SGDLS, CDR2 YYNGEE. Trimming took 6 bases from V and 7 from J; bases not matched to a gene: 13. The CDR3 sequence is CASNRASGSIYTQYF. The CDR3 DNA sequence: TGTGCCAGCAACCGGGCAAGCGGGAGCATATATACGCAGTATTTT.

The chain employs TRBV4-1 and TRBJ1-5; 8 nucleotides line up with TRBD1. Trimming removed 3 bases from V and 5 bases from J; junction bases left unmatched: 6. The CDR3 extends over 15 amino acids. Germline values: CDR1 MGHRA, CDR2 YSYEKL. For the CDR3, the DNA is TGCGCCAGCAGCCAGCCCGACAGGGGCCATCAGCCCCAGCATTTT. It codes for CASSQPDRGHQPQHF.

The V gene is TRBV7-3, the J gene TRBJ2-5; 9 nucleotides match TRBD1. The trim removed 5 bases at V and 5 bases at J, leaving 9 bases unmatched. CDR1 SGHTA and CDR2 FQGTGA come from the germline V gene. This CDR3 contains 15 residues. DNA of the CDR3: TGTGCCAGCAGCCCCATGACAGGGGGATTTGAGACCCAGTACTTC. The encoded protein is CASSPMTGGFETQYF. The full variable domain, rest sourced from reference TRBV7-3 and TRBJ2-5, is GAGVSQTPSNKVTEKGKYVELRCDPISGHTALYWYRQSLGQGPEFLIYFQGTGAADDSGLPNDRFFAVRPEGSVSTLKIQRTERGDSAVYLCASSPMTGGFETQYFGPGTRLLVL.

This chain links TRBV5-4 with TRBJ1-2; D gene unclear. The CDR3 has 12 residues. CDR1 and CDR2 (germline): SGHNT, YYREEE (reference sequence). Trimming cost V 4 bases and J 8 bases, with 12 bases left between them. DNA of the CDR3: TGTGCCAGCAGCCAGGTGCCATACGGCTACACCTTC. This gives the protein CASSQVPYGYTF.

The chain joins TRBV11-3 to TRBJ2-3; no reliable D call. The CDR3 contains 13 residues. V was cut by 0 bases and J by 9 bases, with 10 bases left in between. From germline, CDR1 is SGHNT and CDR2 YENEEA. The CDR3 bases are TGTGCCAGCAGCTTAGATCTAGACGGGACGCAGTATTTT. Its translation is CASSLDLDGTQYF.

V usage is TRBV7-8 and J usage is TRBJ1-4, with 9 nucleotides matching TRBD1. The CDR3 totals 18 residues. Germline lookup yields CDR1 SGHVS and CDR2 FQNEAQ. V lost 3 bases, J lost 0 bases, and 8 bases stayed unmatched. The CDR3: CASSFDRGYHATNEKLFF. The CDR3 coding sequence is TGTGCCAGCAGCTTCGACAGGGGGTATCATGCAACTAATGAAAAACTGTTTTTT.

The chain has TRBV2 and TRBJ1-4; D is ambiguous. In germline, CDR1 is SNHLY, CDR2 FYNNEI. V gave up 4 bases and J gave up 0 bases, with 6 bases separating them. The length of the CDR3 is 14 residues. For the CDR3, the DNA is TGTGCCAGCAGTGTGCGCGCAACTAATGAAAAACTGTTTTTT. Its protein product is CASSVRATNEKLFF.

The rearrangement links TRBV5-6 to TRBJ1-1; the D is unclear. Germline assignment: CDR1 SGHDT and CDR2 YYEEEE. The CDR3 spans 14 residues. V lost 2 bases and J 4 bases, leaving 12 bases between the germline ends. CDR3 in amino acids: CASSLEQRATEAFF. The DNA of the CDR3 is TGTGCCAGCAGCTTAGAGCAGAGGGCCACTGAAGCTTTCTTT.

The gene calls are TRBV19 and TRBJ1-5; D gene uncertain. The CDR3 is 14 amino acids. Between the trimmed V and J ends, which lost 6 bases and 0 bases, there was a span of 9 bases. Germline assignment: CDR1 LNHDA and CDR2 SQIVND (reference sequence). CDR3 amino acids: CASSTTSSNQPQHF. The CDR3 bases are TGTGCCAGTAGCACGACAAGTAGCAATCAGCCCCAGCATTTT.

The rearrangement uses TRBV21-1 and TRBJ1-4; the table's D gene call, TRBD1, was not cross checked with the DNA. TRBV21-1 is flagged as a pseudogene. The CDR3 is made up of 15 amino acids. CDR3 bases: TGTGCCAGCAGCAAAGAGGGGGAAGGGGATGAAAAACTGTTTTTT. Translation: CASSKEGEGDEKLFF.

This chain connects TRBV7-3 to TRBJ1-1; no firm D call. Germline V gives CDR1 SGHTA, CDR2 FQGTGA. The CDR3 loop spans 13 amino acids. V was clipped by 5 bases and J by 8 bases, with 15 bases between them. CDR3: CASSAGFPGEAFF. The CDR3 DNA sequence: TGTGCCAGCAGCGCAGGATTCCCTGGGGAAGCTTTCTTT. Based on the CDR3 plus reference TRBV7-3 and TRBJ1-1, the full variable domain is GAGVSQTPSNKVTEKGKYVELRCDPISGHTALYWYRQSLGQGPEFLIYFQGTGAADDSGLPNDRFFAVRPEGSVSTLKIQRTERGDSAVYLCASSAGFPGEAFFGQGTRLTVV.

This clone was seen only a few times. The chain carries TRBV4-3 and TRBJ2-7; 11 bases agree with TRBD2. J lost 6 bases, V lost 4 bases, and 8 bases had no gene match. This CDR3 spans 15 amino acids. Germline V gives CDR1 LGHNA, CDR2 YSLEER. The CDR3 loop reads CASSRGTSGPPEQYF. The CDR3 DNA follows: TGCGCCAGCAGCCGCGGGACTAGCGGTCCGCCCGAGCAGTACTTC.

CDR3 loop: CASSLHRNTEAFF. CDR3 DNA sequence: TGTGCCAGCAGTCTCCACAGAAACACTGAAGCTTTCTTT. This chain joins TRBV4-2 and TRBJ1-1; D is undetermined. The CDR3 has 13 amino acids. The germline V gene encodes CDR1 LGHNA and CDR2 YNFKEQ. Deletions cut 6 bases from V and 2 bases from J, with 10 bases between.

V and J are TRBV27 and TRBJ1-1; weak D call: TRBD1 (6 bases). The V gene's germline CDR1 is MNHEY and CDR2 SMNVEV (reference sequence). The CDR3 consists of 12 residues. The germline V and J ends were trimmed by 5 bases and 11 bases, with 15 bases remaining between them. The CDR3 loop reads CASSKEDRKAFF. CDR3 sequence (DNA): TGTGCCAGCAGTAAAGAGGACAGAAAGGCTTTCTTT.

V and J are TRBV6-6 and TRBJ1-1; 7 positions agree with TRBD1. This CDR3 is 13 amino acids long. The junction had 3 bases not matched to a gene; V was cut back by 7 bases and J by 1 base. Per germline, CDR1 MNHNY and CDR2 SVGAGI (reference sequence). The CDR3 reads CASTRGRNTEAFF. DNA of the CDR3: TGTGCCAGCACCAGGGGGAGGAACACTGAAGCTTTCTTT.